This T cell receptor beta chain derives from a study of cytomegalovirus exposure and HLA in healthy donors. Study results and limitations: The Asian-associated ancestry cluster reportedly had fewer N-insertions than the approximately 700-donor mean in a later analysis. Owing to their indistinguishability, certain V segments, notably TRBV6-2 and TRBV6-3, were excluded. HLA alleles were associated with around 17,000 TCR beta sequences in a later analysis at 0.05 false discovery rate.

The PCR employed 60 Vbeta primers together with 13 Jbeta primers. The protocol was immunoSEQ multiplex PCR, while the TCRdb copy is restricted to in-frame clones and leaves out a portion. The sample shows 95,000 to 100,000 clones, under 80% of them seen only once. Details on this clone: Its matching antigen is unknown.

CDR1 is SGHTA, CDR2 FQGNSA, per germline. The CDR3 length is 18 residues. Losses at the gene ends were 3 bases for V and 0 bases for J; bases not matched to a gene: 11. The chain is built from TRBV7-2 and TRBJ1-5, with TRBD1 matching over 7 bases. The clonotype originates from a man between 40 and 49 years old in good health and CMV-seropositive. Sample: PBMCs. The CDR3 region has the DNA TGTGCCAGCAGCTTGAGCAGGGGGAGGAGATATAGCAATCAGCCCCAGCATTTT. Translation gives CASSLSRGRRYSNQPQHF. Filled out from reference TRBV7-2 and TRBJ1-5, the complete variable domain reads GAGVSQSPSNKVTEKGKDVELRCDPISGHTALYWYRQSLGQGLEFLIYFQGNSAPDKSGLPSDRFSAERTGGSVSTLTIQRTQQEDSAVYLCASSLSRGRRYSNQPQHFGDGTRLSIL.